The 5 T cell receptor beta chains below all came from one sample that was sequenced in a study of shared clonotypes between healthy human individuals. TCRdb's table, derived via immunoSEQ multiplex PCR, lists solely in-frame clones and lacks some. The table has about 600,000 clones, more than 95% seen once; the top ten hold 0.057%. Sequencing was carried out using naive CD4+ T cells sorted from blood. Regarding subset: CD45RA+ positively selected. All receptors come from a woman aged 30 to 39 in good health.

The chain carries TRBV11-2 and TRBJ2-5; D not resolved. Germline lookup yields CDR1 SGHAT and CDR2 FQNNGV. This CDR3 comprises 13 residues. The V gene lost 1 base and the J gene lost 5 bases, with 8 bases spanning the gap. The CDR3 coding sequence is TGTGCCAGCAGCTTAGGGGTTGCGGAGACCCAGTACTTC. Protein product: CASSLGVAETQYF.

The V and J genes are TRBV6-1 and TRBJ1-5; perhaps TRBD1 as D (5 bases). Germline CDR1 and CDR2: MNHNS and SASEGT. There are 18 residues in the CDR3. With 4 bases removed from V and 0 bases from J, the gap between germline ends came to 19 bases. The chain's CDR3 is CASSAMKMGRNSNQPQHF. CDR3 DNA sequence: TGTGCCAGCAGTGCGATGAAGATGGGACGGAATAGCAATCAGCCCCAGCATTTT.

The sample holds one count of this clone. This chain joins TRBV5-1 and TRBJ2-5, with TRBD2 identical over 13 bases. Matching the DNA end better, TRBJ2-7 makes the J call doubtful. Germline V gene sequence: CDR1 SGHRS, CDR2 YFSETQ. The length of the CDR3 is 14 residues. The CDR3: CASSFGLAGVEQYF. In nucleotides, the CDR3 is TGCGCCAGCAGCTTCGGACTAGCGGGAGTCGAGCAGTACTTC.

The V call is TRBV29-1, the J call TRBJ2-3; either TRBD1 or TRBD2 may supply D (5 bases each). Trimming took 4 bases from V and 1 from J, leaving 15 bases between them. CDR1 and CDR2 from the germline V gene are SQVTM and ANQGSEA. This CDR3 is 15 amino acids long. For the CDR3, the DNA is TGCAGCGTTGGAGGGCTAGGGGATCGCACAGATACGCAGTATTTT. This codes for CSVGGLGDRTDTQYF.

This rearrangement joins TRBV9 to TRBJ2-7; TRBD2 matches 10 bases. Trimming cost V 0 bases and J 6 bases; bases outside gene matches: 18. The CDR3 runs to 19 residues. The germline V gene has CDR1 SGDLS and CDR2 YYNGEE. DNA for the CDR3: TGTGCCAGCAGCGTAGGCGCAAATATAGCGGGAGGACTGGGGGTCGAGCAGTACTTC. Residues: CASSVGANIAGGLGVEQYF.